The sample holds a few counts of the clone carrying this TCR beta chain. Its target is unknown. Amplification used 60 Vbeta primers and 13 Jbeta primers. The assay was immunoSEQ multiplex PCR, and TCRdb's table has in-frame clones only and misses some. The sample comprises around 190,000 clones, roughly 77% of which are singletons, and approximately 4.8% rests with the top ten. The CDR3 runs to 17 residues. V lost 1 base to trimming and J lost 5 bases, with 17 bases between them. Germline V gives CDR1 KGHSH, CDR2 LQKENI. The data derive from a study of cytomegalovirus exposure and HLA in healthy donors. Whole-study results and caveats: In a later analysis, a missense DCLRE1C variant was linked to TCR beta V- and J-gene trimming. As immune exposure information, only CMV serostatus was available.

Sequencing used PBMCs. The sequence was collected from a man younger than 40 in good health and CMV-seropositive. The chain links TRBV18 to TRBJ2-2, with D perhaps TRBD2 (6 bases). In nucleotides, the CDR3 is TGTGCCAGCTCACCACTAGGGACTGCCCAGGGAACCGGGGAGCTGTTTTTT. Translating it yields CASSPLGTAQGTGELFF.